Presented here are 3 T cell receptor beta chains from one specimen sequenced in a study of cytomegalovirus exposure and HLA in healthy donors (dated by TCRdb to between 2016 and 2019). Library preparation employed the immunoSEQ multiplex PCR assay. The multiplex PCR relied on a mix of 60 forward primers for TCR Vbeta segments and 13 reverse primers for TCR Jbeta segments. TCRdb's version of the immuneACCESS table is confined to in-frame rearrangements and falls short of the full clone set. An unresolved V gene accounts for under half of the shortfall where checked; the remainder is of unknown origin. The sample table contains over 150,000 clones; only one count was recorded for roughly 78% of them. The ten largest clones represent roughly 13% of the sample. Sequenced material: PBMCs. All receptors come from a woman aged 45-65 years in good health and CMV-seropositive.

The CDR3 reads CSVGDRGVWNTEAFF. The CDR3 DNA sequence: TGCAGCGTGGGGGACAGGGGGGTTTGGAACACTGAAGCTTTCTTT. The gene calls are TRBV29-1 and TRBJ1-1, with 11 bases fitting TRBD1. J was trimmed by 1 base and V by 6 bases; bases with no gene match: 7. CDR1 is SQVTM and CDR2 is ANQGSEA in the germline V gene. The CDR3 has 15 residues. Variable domain in full (rest from reference TRBV29-1 and TRBJ1-1): SAVISQKPSRDICQRGTSLTIQCQVDSQVTMMFWYRQQPGQSLTLIATANQGSEATYESGFVIDKFPISRPNLTFSTLTVSNMSPEDSSIYLCSVGDRGVWNTEAFFGQGTRLTVV.

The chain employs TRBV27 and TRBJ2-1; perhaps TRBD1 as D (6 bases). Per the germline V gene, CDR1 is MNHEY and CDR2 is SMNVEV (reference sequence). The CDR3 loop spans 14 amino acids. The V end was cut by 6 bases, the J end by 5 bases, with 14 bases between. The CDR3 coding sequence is TGTGCCAGCAGGTACTACAGGGCCCACAATGAGCAGTTCTTC. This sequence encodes CASRYYRAHNEQFF.

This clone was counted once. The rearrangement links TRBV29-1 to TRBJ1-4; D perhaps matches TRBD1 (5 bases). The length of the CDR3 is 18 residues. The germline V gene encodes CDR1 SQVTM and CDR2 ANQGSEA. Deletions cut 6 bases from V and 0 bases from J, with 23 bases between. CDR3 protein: CSVHQVERGLATNEKLFF. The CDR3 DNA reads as TGCAGCGTGCACCAAGTAGAGCGGGGCCTTGCAACTAATGAAAAACTGTTTTTT.